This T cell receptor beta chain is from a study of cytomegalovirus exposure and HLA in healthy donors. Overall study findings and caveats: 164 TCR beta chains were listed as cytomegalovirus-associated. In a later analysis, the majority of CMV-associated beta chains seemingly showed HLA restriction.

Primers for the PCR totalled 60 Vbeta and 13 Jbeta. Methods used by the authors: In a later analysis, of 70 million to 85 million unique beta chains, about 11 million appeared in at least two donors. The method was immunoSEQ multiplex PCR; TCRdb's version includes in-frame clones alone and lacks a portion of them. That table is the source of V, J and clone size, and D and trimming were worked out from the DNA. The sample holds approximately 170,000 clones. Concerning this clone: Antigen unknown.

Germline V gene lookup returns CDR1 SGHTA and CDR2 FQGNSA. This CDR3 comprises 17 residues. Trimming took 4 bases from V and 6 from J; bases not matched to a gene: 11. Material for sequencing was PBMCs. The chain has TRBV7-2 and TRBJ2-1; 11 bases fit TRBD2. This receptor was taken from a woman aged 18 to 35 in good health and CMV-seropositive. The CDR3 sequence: CASSSRPRTSGLNEQFF. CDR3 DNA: TGTGCCAGCAGCTCCCGTCCCCGGACTAGCGGGCTCAATGAGCAGTTCTTC. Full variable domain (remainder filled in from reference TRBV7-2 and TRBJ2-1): GAGVSQSPSNKVTEKGKDVELRCDPISGHTALYWYRQSLGQGLEFLIYFQGNSAPDKSGLPSDRFSAERTGGSVSTLTIQRTQQEDSAVYLCASSSRPRTSGLNEQFFGPGTRLTVL.